This T cell receptor (beta chain) was obtained from a study of blood T cell repertoires in COVID-19. Across the study: Both acute and convalescent COVID-19 samples were obtained from the United States, Italy and Spain. T cells, B-cell-depleted T cells, or PBMCs supplied cDNA or gDNA.

Per the authors' pipeline: It was from reference gene primer amplification that nucleated cell counts were estimated. Libraries were prepared by immunoSEQ multiplex PCR; TCRdb keeps only in-frame clonotypes and omits some of them. That table furnishes V, J and clone size, whereas the DNA furnished D and trimming. The sample has about 63,000 clones; approximately 90% are singletons. Germline V lookup: CDR1 SEHNR, CDR2 FQNEAQ (reference sequence). V gave up 5 bases and J gave up 0 bases, with 7 bases separating them. This CDR3 has 14 amino acids. The material sequenced was peripheral blood. The source is a woman older than 75 with acute or convalescent COVID-19. The J gene is TRBJ1-4, the V gene TRBV7-9, with a possible D match to TRBD1 (5 bases). Here the CDR3 reads CASSQGTTNEKLFF. The CDR3 DNA follows: TGTGCCAGCAGCCAGGGAACAACTAATGAAAAACTGTTTTTT.